The 10 T cell receptor beta chains given below trace back to one sample, sequenced in a study of blood T cells in healthy people across ages. Sample-barcoded 5' priming and a J-beta primer mix drove a second PCR of about 6 to 11 cycles. TCRdb processed the 5' RACE reads anew with MiXCR; each CDR3 protein has one entry. The profile shows about 670,000 distinct CDR3 sequences, over 40% of them singletons. Sequenced material: blood. The receptors were sampled from a woman older than 75 in good health.

The chain is built from TRBV6-1 and TRBJ1-1; 7 bases are a match to TRBD1. The CDR3 is 13 residues long. V was clipped by 6 bases and J by 11 bases; unmatched bases: 12. Germline CDR1 MNHNS, CDR2 SASEGT. CDR3 nucleotides: TGTGCCAGCAGCGGACGACAGGGCGTATCGGCTTTCTTT. Translation gives CASSGRQGVSAFF.

The CDR3 spells CASSDSKRGPPTYEQYF. CDR3 bases: TGTGCCAGCAGTGACTCGAAACGCGGACCCCCAACGTACGAGCAGTACTTC. The V and J genes are TRBV6-4 and TRBJ2-5, with D unclear. The last part of the DNA fits TRBJ2-7 better; the J call may be wrong. Germline assignment: CDR1 MRHNA and CDR2 SNTAGT. The CDR3 totals 17 residues.

Remarks on this clonotype: Since a much larger clone is just one base distant, this may be a read error. The chain combines TRBV2 with TRBJ2-5; 7 bases match TRBD1. CDR1 and CDR2 (germline): SNHLY, FYNNEI. The trim removed 11 bases at V and 1 base at J, leaving 7 bases unmatched. The CDR3 contains 13 residues. The CDR3 DNA reads TGTGCCGGCGGCCGGGACAGCCAAGAGACCCAGTACTTC. It specifies CAGGRDSQETQYF.

This clonotype was picked up many times. The CDR3 DNA is TGTGCCAGCAGCTTAGTGAGTTCGACAGCAAAGGTGCAGTACTTC. It specifies CASSLVSSTAKVQYF. This chain connects TRBV7-2 to TRBJ2-7; perhaps TRBD1 as D (5 bases). Germline V gene sequence: CDR1 SGHTA, CDR2 FQGNSA. CDR3 length: 15 residues. V lost 1 base, J lost 9 bases, and 19 bases lay in between.

Only a few counts were recorded for this clonotype. The chain combines TRBV7-9 with TRBJ2-7; no clear D gene. Trimming removed 1 base from V and 6 bases from J, with 7 bases in between. The CDR3 sequence is 12 residues long. Germline lookup yields CDR1 SEHNR and CDR2 FQNEAQ (reference sequence). The CDR3 sequence: CASSLEPLEQYF. The CDR3 DNA is TGTGCCAGCAGCTTAGAGCCCCTCGAGCAGTACTTC. The full variable domain, in which reference TRBV7-9 and TRBJ2-7 provide the parts outside the CDR3, is DTGVSQNPRHKITKRGQNVTFRCDPISEHNRLYWYRQTLGQGPEFLTYFQNEAQLEKSRLLSDRFSAERPKGSFSTLEIQRTEQGDSAMYLCASSLEPLEQYFGPGTRLTVT.

This clonotype was observed many times. The chain uses TRBV10-1 and TRBJ2-1; 8 bases map to TRBD1. This CDR3 is built from 10 residues. The V segment lost 9 bases and the J segment 14 bases; nucleotides outside the gene matches: 6. Germline V CDR1 and CDR2: WNHNN, SYGVQD (reference sequence). DNA of the CDR3: TGCGCCAGGGTATGGGGACAGGAGTTCTTC. Amino acids: CARVWGQEFF.

The chain is built from TRBV2 and TRBJ1-5, with 7 bases identical to TRBD1. The germline V gene has CDR1 SNHLY and CDR2 FYNNEI. V gave up 6 bases and J gave up 1 base; unmatched junction bases: 6. This CDR3 comprises 15 residues. The CDR3 sequence is CASRRTGGSNQPQHF. DNA for the CDR3: TGTGCCAGCAGGAGGACAGGTGGGAGCAATCAGCCCCAGCATTTT.

V is TRBV29-1 and J is TRBJ2-7; TRBD1 agrees at 8 bases. The CDR3 covers 14 residues. Germline assignment: CDR1 SQVTM and CDR2 ANQGSEA. V gave up 6 bases and J gave up 0 bases; unmatched junction bases: 7. DNA for the CDR3: TGCAGCGTAGCCGACAGGGGATGCTCCTACGAGCAGTACTTC. It codes for CSVADRGCSYEQYF.

On this clonotype itself: One base away lies a much larger clone, so this may be a sequencing read error. The V call is TRBV10-3, the J call TRBJ2-7; 8 nucleotides line up with TRBD1. This CDR3 contains 15 residues. Per the germline V gene, CDR1 is ENHRY and CDR2 is SYGVKD. The ends lost 4 bases at V and 1 base at J; junction bases unmatched: 6. CDR3 nucleotides: TGTGCCATCAGTGGGGACAGGAGATCATCCTACGAGCAGTACTTC. Its translation: CAISGDRRSSYEQYF.

The chain uses TRBV9 and TRBJ2-1, with a possible D match to TRBD2 (6 bases). Trimming took off 1 base at V and 5 bases at J, with 13 bases between the two ends. The CDR3 extends over 15 amino acids. CDR1 and CDR2 from the germline V gene are SGDLS and YYNGEE. The CDR3, as DNA: TGTGCCAGCAGCGTACAGTCGGGACTGGACAATGAGCAGTTCTTC. Translated: CASSVQSGLDNEQFF.